A single sample gave rise to the 16 T cell receptor beta chains below, sequenced in a study of blood T cell repertoires in COVID-19. The assay was immunoSEQ multiplex PCR, and TCRdb's table has in-frame clones only and misses some. The sample has some 74,000 clones; approximately 83% are singletons. The sample was peripheral blood. The receptors originated from a man at least 80 years old with acute or convalescent COVID-19.

The chain links TRBV9 to TRBJ1-6; the match to TRBD1 covers 9 bases. Losses at the gene ends were 3 bases for V and 10 bases for J; bases not matched to a gene: 8. Germline-derived CDR1 and CDR2 are SGDLS and YYNGEE. CDR3 length: 15 amino acids. The CDR3 reads CASSGTDRGGSPLHF. The DNA for the CDR3 is TGTGCCAGCAGCGGAACGGACAGGGGAGGATCACCCCTCCACTTT.

This clone has more than one count but fewer than ten. The CDR3 nucleotides are TGTGCCAGCTCACCACGGGACAGCCAAAATTCACCCCTCCACTTT. This translates into CASSPRDSQNSPLHF. V gene TRBV18 combines with J gene TRBJ1-6; 7 nucleotides line up with TRBD1. V lost 1 base, J lost 7 bases, and 4 bases stayed unmatched. The CDR3 has 15 amino acids. The germline V gene encodes CDR1 KGHSH and CDR2 LQKENI.

V and J are TRBV30 and TRBJ2-5; 9 nucleotides agree with TRBD1. This CDR3 is built from 13 residues. Trimming took 5 bases from V and 5 from J; bases not matched to a gene: 6. The germline V gene encodes CDR1 GTSNPN and CDR2 SVGIG (reference sequence). The CDR3 loop is CAWGQGWMETQYF. CDR3 sequence (DNA): TGTGCCTGGGGACAGGGGTGGATGGAGACCCAGTACTTC.

This clone was counted between two and nine times. The genes are TRBV4-1 and TRBJ1-6; 7 bases are a match to TRBD1. Per the germline V gene, CDR1 is MGHRA and CDR2 is YSYEKL. V shed 5 bases, J shed 13 bases, and the junction held 8 bases outside the gene matches. The CDR3 runs 13 residues. CDR3 DNA: TGCGCCAGCAGCTCCGACAGGGAGACCCCCCTCCACTTT. Its protein product is CASSSDRETPLHF.

The V and J genes are TRBV5-1 and TRBJ1-2, with TRBD1 matching over 9 bases. From germline, CDR1 is SGHRS and CDR2 YFSETQ. V lost 0 bases, J lost 6 bases, and 9 bases stayed unmatched. The CDR3 has 16 amino acids. CDR3 protein: CASSLGIGQGTDGYTF. As DNA, the CDR3 is TGCGCCAGCAGCTTGGGTATCGGACAGGGGACGGATGGCTACACCTTC.

The gene calls are TRBV27 and TRBJ1-2; 8 bases fit TRBD1. The CDR3 is 20 amino acids. Losses at the gene ends were 4 bases for V and 10 bases for J; bases not matched to a gene: 29. The germline V gene has CDR1 MNHEY and CDR2 SMNVEV (reference sequence). The CDR3 region is CASSSRAPYRGSILKGVYTF. In DNA form, the CDR3 reads TGTGCCAGCAGTTCCAGAGCCCCGTACAGGGGGTCGATATTGAAGGGGGTCTACACCTTC.

This sequence joins TRBV4-3 and TRBJ1-4; 7 bases agree with TRBD1. The CDR3 consists of 20 residues. V lost 2 bases, J lost 4 bases, and 19 bases stayed unmatched. Per the germline V gene, CDR1 is LGHNA and CDR2 is YSLEER. CDR3 sequence reads: CASSQLWAGIRGTVNEKLFF. As DNA, the CDR3 is TGCGCCAGCAGCCAACTTTGGGCCGGGATCAGGGGGACGGTTAATGAAAAACTGTTTTTT.

The chain employs TRBV7-9 and TRBJ1-5; 7 bases align to TRBD1. This CDR3 has 15 amino acids. Per germline, CDR1 SEHNR and CDR2 FQNEAQ (reference sequence). V was clipped by 2 bases and J by 7 bases; unmatched bases: 8. CDR3: CASSLSPGGGQPQHF. CDR3 sequence (DNA): TGTGCCAGCAGCTTAAGTCCAGGGGGAGGACAGCCCCAGCATTTT.

The V call is TRBV6-6, the J call TRBJ1-1; D is undetermined. The CDR3 runs 13 residues. Per germline, CDR1 MNHNY and CDR2 SVGAGI (reference sequence). The V end was cut by 6 bases, the J end by 2 bases, with 10 bases between. Here the CDR3 reads CASRLTENTEAFF. CDR3 bases: TGTGCCAGCAGACTAACGGAAAACACTGAAGCTTTCTTT.

This clone was counted only a few times. This chain joins TRBV5-1 and TRBJ2-5; 9 bases align to TRBD1. Germline V gives CDR1 SGHRS, CDR2 YFSETQ. The CDR3 totals 15 residues. The J segment lost 5 bases and the V segment lost 4 bases, leaving 9 bases of the junction unmatched. CDR3 DNA: TGCGCCAGCAGCCTTGGACAGGGGCCGGGGGAGACCCAGTACTTC. Protein: CASSLGQGPGETQYF.

This chain uses TRBV29-1 with TRBJ1-4; tentative D call: TRBD1 (6 bases). Germline V gene lookup returns CDR1 SQVTM and CDR2 ANQGSEA. V lost 7 bases, J lost 7 bases, and 22 bases lay in between. CDR3 length: 15 amino acids. The CDR3 DNA reads TGCAGCGCCCGCCAGGGGCAGGTAGGAAGTGAAAAACTGTTTTTT. Translation gives CSARQGQVGSEKLFF.

The sample holds one count of this clone. The chain links TRBV19 to TRBJ1-2; 9 nucleotides align to TRBD1. This CDR3 is built from 14 residues. Germline V CDR1 and CDR2: LNHDA, SQIVND (reference sequence). Germline trimming cut 5 bases from V and 4 bases from J; bases unmatched to any gene: 5. This CDR3 is CASSLRQGGYGYTF. The CDR3 DNA sequence: TGTGCCAGTAGTCTGAGACAGGGGGGCTATGGCTACACCTTC.

The chain carries TRBV19 and TRBJ1-3, with a weak D call TRBD1 (5 bases). The CDR3 runs to 17 residues. Germline CDR1 and CDR2: LNHDA and SQIVND (reference sequence). Trimming took off 5 bases at V and 0 bases at J, with 17 bases between the two ends. In DNA, the CDR3 is TGTGCCAGTAGTCACCGGGGACTTCACCTCTCTGGAAACACCATATATTTT. Translating it yields CASSHRGLHLSGNTIYF.

The chain couples TRBV3-1 (or the pseudogene TRBV3-2) to TRBJ2-7; D is uncertain. Germline V gene sequence: CDR1 LGHDT, CDR2 YNNKEL (reference sequence). Trimming stripped 0 bases from V and 6 bases from J, with 12 bases between. The CDR3 loop spans 14 amino acids. The CDR3 spells CASSQDRRDGEQYF. The CDR3 DNA is TGTGCCAGCAGCCAAGATCGGAGAGACGGCGAGCAGTACTTC.

The chain joins TRBV5-1 to TRBJ1-2; D possibly corresponds to TRBD1 (5 bases). Germline assignment: CDR1 SGHRS and CDR2 YFSETQ. This CDR3 has 16 residues. V lost 4 bases, J lost 6 bases, and 22 bases lay in between. The CDR3 DNA reads as TGCGCCAGCAGCACCGGCAGGGCTCCCCGGTGGGATGGCTACACCTTC. This codes for CASSTGRAPRWDGYTF. Filled out from reference TRBV5-1 and TRBJ1-2, the complete variable domain reads KAGVTQTPRYLIKTRGQQVTLSCSPISGHRSVSWYQQTPGQGLQFLFEYFSETQRNKGNFPGRFSGRQFSNSRSEMNVSTLELGDSALYLCASSTGRAPRWDGYTFGSGTRLTVV.

The chain has TRBV5-6 and TRBJ2-7, with TRBD2 matching 8 bases. CDR1 is SGHDT and CDR2 is YYEEEE in the germline V gene. This CDR3 has 15 amino acids. The V segment lost 0 bases and the J segment 3 bases; nucleotides outside the gene matches: 5. Written as DNA, the CDR3 is TGTGCCAGCAGCTTGGGCCAGCGGGGGATCTACGAGCAGTACTTC. Its protein product is CASSLGQRGIYEQYF.